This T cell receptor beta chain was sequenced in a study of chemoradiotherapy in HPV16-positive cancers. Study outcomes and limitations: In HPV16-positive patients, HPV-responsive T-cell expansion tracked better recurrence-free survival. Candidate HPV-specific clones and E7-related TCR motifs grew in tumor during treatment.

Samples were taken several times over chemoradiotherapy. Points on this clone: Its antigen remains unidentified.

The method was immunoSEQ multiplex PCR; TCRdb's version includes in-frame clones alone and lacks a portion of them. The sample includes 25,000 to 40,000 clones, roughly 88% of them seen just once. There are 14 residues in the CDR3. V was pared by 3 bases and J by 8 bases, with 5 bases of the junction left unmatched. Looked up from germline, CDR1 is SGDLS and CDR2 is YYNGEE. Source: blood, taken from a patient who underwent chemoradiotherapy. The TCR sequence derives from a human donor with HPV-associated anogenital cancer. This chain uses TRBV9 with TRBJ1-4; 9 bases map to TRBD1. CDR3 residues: CASSAQGAEEKLFF. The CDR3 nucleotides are TGTGCCAGCAGCGCACAGGGGGCGGAGGAAAAACTGTTTTTT.